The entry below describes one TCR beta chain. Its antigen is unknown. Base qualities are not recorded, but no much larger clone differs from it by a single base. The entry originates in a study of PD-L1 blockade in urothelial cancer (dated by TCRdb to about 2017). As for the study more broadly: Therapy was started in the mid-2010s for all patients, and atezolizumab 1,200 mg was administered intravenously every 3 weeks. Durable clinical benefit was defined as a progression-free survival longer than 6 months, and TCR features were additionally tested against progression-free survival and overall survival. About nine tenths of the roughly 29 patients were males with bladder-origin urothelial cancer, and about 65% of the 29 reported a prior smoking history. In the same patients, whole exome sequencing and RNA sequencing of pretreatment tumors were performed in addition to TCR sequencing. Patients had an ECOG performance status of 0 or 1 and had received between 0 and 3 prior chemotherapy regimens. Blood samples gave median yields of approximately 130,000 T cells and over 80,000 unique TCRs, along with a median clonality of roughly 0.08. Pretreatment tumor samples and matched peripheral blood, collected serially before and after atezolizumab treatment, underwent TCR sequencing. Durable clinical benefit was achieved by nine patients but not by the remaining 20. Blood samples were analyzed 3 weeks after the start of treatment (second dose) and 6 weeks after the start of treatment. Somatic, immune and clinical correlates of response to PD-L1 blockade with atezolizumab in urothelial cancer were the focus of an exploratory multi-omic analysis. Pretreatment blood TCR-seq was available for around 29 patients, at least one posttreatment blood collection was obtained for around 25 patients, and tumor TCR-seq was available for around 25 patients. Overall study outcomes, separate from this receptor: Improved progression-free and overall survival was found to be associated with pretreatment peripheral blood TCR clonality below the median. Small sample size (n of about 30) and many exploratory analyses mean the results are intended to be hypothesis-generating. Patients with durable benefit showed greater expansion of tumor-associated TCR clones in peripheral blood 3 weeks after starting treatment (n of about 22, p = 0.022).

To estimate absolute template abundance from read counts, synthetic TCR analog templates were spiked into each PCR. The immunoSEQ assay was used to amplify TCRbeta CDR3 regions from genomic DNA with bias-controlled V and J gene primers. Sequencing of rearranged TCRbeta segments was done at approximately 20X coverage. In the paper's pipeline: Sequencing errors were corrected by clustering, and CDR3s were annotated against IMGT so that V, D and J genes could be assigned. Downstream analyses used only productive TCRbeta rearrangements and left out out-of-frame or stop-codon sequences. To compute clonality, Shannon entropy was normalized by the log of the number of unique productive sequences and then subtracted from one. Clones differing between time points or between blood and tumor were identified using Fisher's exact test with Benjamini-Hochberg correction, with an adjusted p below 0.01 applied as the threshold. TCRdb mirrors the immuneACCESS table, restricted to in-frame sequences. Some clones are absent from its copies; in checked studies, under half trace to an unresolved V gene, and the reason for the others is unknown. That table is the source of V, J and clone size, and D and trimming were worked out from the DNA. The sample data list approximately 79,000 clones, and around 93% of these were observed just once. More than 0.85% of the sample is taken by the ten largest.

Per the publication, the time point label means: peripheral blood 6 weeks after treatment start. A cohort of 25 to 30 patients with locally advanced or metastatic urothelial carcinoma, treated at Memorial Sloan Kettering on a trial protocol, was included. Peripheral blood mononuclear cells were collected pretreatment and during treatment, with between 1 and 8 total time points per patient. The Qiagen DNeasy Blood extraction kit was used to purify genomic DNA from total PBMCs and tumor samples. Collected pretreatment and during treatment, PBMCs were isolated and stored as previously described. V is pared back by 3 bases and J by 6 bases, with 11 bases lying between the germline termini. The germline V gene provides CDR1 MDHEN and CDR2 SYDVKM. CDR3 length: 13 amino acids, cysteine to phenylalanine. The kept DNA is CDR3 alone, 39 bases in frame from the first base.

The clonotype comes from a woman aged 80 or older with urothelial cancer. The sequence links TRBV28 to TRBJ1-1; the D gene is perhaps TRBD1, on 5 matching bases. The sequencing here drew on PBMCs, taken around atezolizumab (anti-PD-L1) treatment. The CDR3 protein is CASSFQGRPEAFF. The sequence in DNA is TGTGCCAGCAGTTTCCAGGGTAGGCCTGAAGCTTTCTTT.